These 19 T cell receptor beta chains originate from one sample sequenced in a study of metastatic and nonmetastatic thyroid tumors. No treatment of any kind had been given to any patient before thyroid surgery. TCRdb re-called clones via MiXCR from the PCR reads. The sample consists of tens of thousands of clones, about 12% of them appearing once. Sequenced: tumor tissue. The receptor source for this set is a female donor with papillary thyroid cancer or a benign thyroid nodule (not recorded which). Some clones in this sample may be carry-over from other donors' samples.

In this sample, this clone turned up once. This sample includes further DNA sequences coding for the same CDR3. The chain is built from TRBV20-1 and TRBJ2-7; 9 bases map to TRBD1. The germline V gene has CDR1 DFQATT and CDR2 SNEGSKA (reference sequence). The CDR3 has 14 residues. V was clipped by 6 bases and J by 6 bases; unmatched bases: 12. The CDR3 loop reads CSARRDRDLLEQYF. The CDR3 coding sequence is TGCAGTGCCAGACGGGACAGGGACTTACTCGAGCAGTACTTC.

The table lists this clone with many counts. The gene calls are TRBV20-1 and TRBJ1-2; D unclear. The CDR3 consists of 15 residues. Trimming stripped 3 bases from V and 5 bases from J, with 19 bases between. Germline CDR1 DFQATT, CDR2 SNEGSKA (reference sequence). The CDR3 loop reads CSARADPRRFYGYTF. For the CDR3, the DNA is TGCAGTGCTAGGGCGGACCCTCGGCGGTTTTATGGCTACACCTTC.

This clone has at least ten counts. This rearrangement joins TRBV28 to TRBJ1-1; D unclear. The CDR3 consists of 15 residues. The V end was cut by 7 bases, the J end by 0 bases, with 15 bases between. Germline-derived CDR1 and CDR2 are MDHEN and SYDVKM. The CDR3 loop reads CASIIRAGLNTEAFF. The CDR3 DNA is TGTGCCAGCATCATTAGGGCTGGATTGAACACTGAAGCTTTCTTT.

In regard to this clone: A junction boundary mismatches the germline segment, possibly from a read error. The same CDR3 arises from other DNA sequences in this sample as well. This chain uses TRBV5-6 with TRBJ2-2; TRBD2 aligns across 13 bases. The CDR3 extends over 16 amino acids. Germline V gives CDR1 SGHDT, CDR2 YYEEEE. DNA of the CDR3: TGTGCCAGCGGCTCAGGACTAGCGGGAGACACCGGTGAGCTGTTTTTT. Encoded protein: CASGSGLAGDTGELFF.

Comment on this clone: With a much larger clone just one base away, this may be a read error. V is TRBV20-1 and J is TRBJ2-5; TRBD1 matches 7 bases. Trimming at V came to 2 bases and at J to 5 bases, leaving 17 bases not matched to a gene. This CDR3 has 17 residues. CDR1 is DFQATT and CDR2 is SNEGSKA in the germline V gene (reference sequence). For the CDR3, the DNA is TGCAGTGCTAGATATACAGGGGAACGGCACGTAAAGGAGACCCAGTACTTC. Translated, it gives CSARYTGERHVKETQYF.

The rearrangement joins TRBV5-6 to TRBJ1-6; the D is unclear. This CDR3 comprises 15 residues. The V gene's germline CDR1 is SGHDT and CDR2 YYEEEE. V was clipped by 4 bases and J by 7 bases, with 15 bases between them. CDR3 in amino acids: CASSVRALGNSPLHF. Here the CDR3 DNA reads TGTGCCAGCAGCGTACGTGCACTTGGGAATTCACCCCTCCACTTT.

This clone occurred many times. The rearrangement links TRBV6-1 to TRBJ2-7; D ambiguous. Germline V CDR1 and CDR2: MNHNS, SASEGT. CDR3 length equals 13 residues. Trimming took off 6 bases at V and 3 bases at J, with 12 bases between the two ends. The CDR3 DNA follows: TGTGCCAGCAGGCCGGTTCTAGGCTACGAGCAGTACTTC. Amino acid sequence: CASRPVLGYEQYF.

This clone has ten or more counts. The V gene is TRBV6-1, the J gene TRBJ1-3, with D possibly matching TRBD1 (5 bases). There are 15 residues in the CDR3. Germline V gene data show CDR1 as MNHNS and CDR2 as SASEGT. V lost 5 bases to trimming and J lost 3 bases, with 14 bases between them. CDR3 residues: CASSSLDRIGNTIYF. CDR3 sequence (DNA): TGTGCCAGCAGTTCTTTAGACAGAATTGGAAACACCATATATTTT.

This clone was found once. V and J are TRBV9 and TRBJ2-7; D might be TRBD2 (5 bases). Germline V gene sequence: CDR1 SGDLS, CDR2 YYNGEE. Trimming cost V 6 bases and J 6 bases, with 16 bases left between them. The length of the CDR3 is 13 residues. The CDR3 nucleotides are TGTGCCAGCACCCCTTTGGACTGGGGCGAGCAGTACTTC. Its translation: CASTPLDWGEQYF.

This clone appeared many times. A read error may be the cause here, since a much bigger clone is one base away. This sequence joins TRBV6-1 and TRBJ2-3; 8 bases are a match to TRBD1. The CDR3 sequence is 14 residues long. The germline V gene has CDR1 MNHNS and CDR2 SASEGT. Losses at the gene ends were 7 bases for V and 2 bases for J; bases not matched to a gene: 5. The CDR3 sequence is CASMRTGPTDTQYF. CDR3 DNA: TGTGCCAGCATGCGGACAGGGCCCACAGATACGCAGTATTTT.

This clone was detected only a few times. Since a much larger clone is just one base distant, this may be a read error. At the DNA level, this CDR3 is encoded by other sequences in the same sample as well. CDR3 loop: CASSSSRAATNEKLFF. The CDR3 region has the DNA TGCGCCAGCAGCTCAAGTAGGGCAGCAACTAACGAAAAACTGTTTTTT. The chain recombines TRBV4-1 with TRBJ1-4; D gene uncertain. The V gene's germline CDR1 is MGHRA and CDR2 YSYEKL. This CDR3 spans 16 amino acids.

This clone came up a few times. A much larger clone differs by one base, so this may be a read error. The chain couples TRBV15 to TRBJ2-5; D possibly corresponds to TRBD2 (6 bases). CDR1 is LNHNV and CDR2 is YYDKDF in the germline V gene (reference sequence). This CDR3 contains 14 residues. The CDR3 DNA follows: TGTGCCACCAGCAGAGATGTGGGGGAGGAGACCAAGTACTTC. This gives the protein CATSRDVGEETKYF.

With respect to this clone: It may be a read error: a sequence one base away is much more abundant. The rearrangement links TRBV6-1 to TRBJ2-1; weak D call: TRBD1 (6 bases). The CDR3 is 13 residues long. V was pared by 6 bases and J by 6 bases, with 12 bases between. Germline CDR1 MNHNS, CDR2 SASEGT. CDR3 nucleotides: TGTGCCAGCAGAACAGGGCTGCTCAATGAGCAGTTCTTC. This codes for CASRTGLLNEQFF.

Turning to this clone: This may be a read error, as it is one base from a much larger clone. J is TRBJ2-1 and V is TRBV12-3 or TRBV12-4; no clear D. This CDR3 contains 14 residues. The CDR3 coding sequence is TGTGCCAGCAGTTTACAGGAGAACTACAGTGAGCAGTTCTTC. Translating gives CASSLQENYSEQFF.

This clone has a count of ten or more. The J gene is TRBJ1-1, the V gene TRBV19; D gene uncertain. Trimming left V 5 bases short and J 1 base short, with 14 bases between. Germline V gene data show CDR1 as LNHDA and CDR2 as SQIVND (reference sequence). The CDR3 length is 15 residues. CDR3 loop: CASSQQGETNTEAFF. In nucleotides, the CDR3 is TGTGCCAGTAGTCAGCAAGGAGAGACGAACACTGAAGCTTTCTTT.

This clone was seen ten or more times. At the DNA level, this CDR3 is encoded by other sequences in the same sample as well. The rearrangement uses TRBV7-2 and TRBJ2-3, with D possibly matching TRBD2 (5 bases). This CDR3 is 13 amino acids long. V lost 5 bases and J lost 4, with 10 bases in between. CDR1 is SGHTA and CDR2 is FQGNSA in the germline V gene. CDR3 in DNA: TGTGCCAGCAGCCTCGGGGTGGCAGATACGCAGTATTTT. It yields the protein CASSLGVADTQYF.

This clone occurred a few times. A much larger clone sits a single nucleotide away, making a read error possible. This same CDR3 is encoded by further DNA sequences in the sample. The chain carries TRBV24-1 and TRBJ2-5, with TRBD1 matching 10 bases. Trimming cost V 5 bases and J 1 base; bases outside gene matches: 6. The CDR3 length is 16 residues. Germline CDR1 reads KGHDR; CDR2 reads SFDVKD. CDR3 sequence reads: CATSGPGQGSQETQYF. The CDR3, as DNA: TGTGCCACCAGTGGTCCGGGACAGGGGTCCCAAGAGACCCAGTACTTC.

Remarks on this clone: A much larger clone differs by one base, so this may be a read error. The gene calls are TRBV29-1 and TRBJ2-1, with 10 bases fitting TRBD1. Per the germline V gene, CDR1 is SQVTM and CDR2 is ANQGSEA. The CDR3 sequence is 14 residues long. In DNA, the CDR3 is TGCAGCGTTGCGGTGACAGGGGGCCACAATGAGCAGCTCTTC. This encodes CSVAVTGGHNEQLF.

At least ten counts were recorded for this clone. The chain joins TRBV5-1 to TRBJ2-4; TRBD1 might be the D (5 bases). The germline V and J ends were trimmed by 0 bases and 6 bases, with 13 bases remaining between them. This CDR3 region has 15 residues. Germline V gene data show CDR1 as SGHRS and CDR2 as YFSETQ. This CDR3 reads CASSLGGASGNIQYF. The DNA of the CDR3 is TGCGCCAGCAGCTTGGGTGGGGCCTCGGGAAACATTCAGTACTTC.